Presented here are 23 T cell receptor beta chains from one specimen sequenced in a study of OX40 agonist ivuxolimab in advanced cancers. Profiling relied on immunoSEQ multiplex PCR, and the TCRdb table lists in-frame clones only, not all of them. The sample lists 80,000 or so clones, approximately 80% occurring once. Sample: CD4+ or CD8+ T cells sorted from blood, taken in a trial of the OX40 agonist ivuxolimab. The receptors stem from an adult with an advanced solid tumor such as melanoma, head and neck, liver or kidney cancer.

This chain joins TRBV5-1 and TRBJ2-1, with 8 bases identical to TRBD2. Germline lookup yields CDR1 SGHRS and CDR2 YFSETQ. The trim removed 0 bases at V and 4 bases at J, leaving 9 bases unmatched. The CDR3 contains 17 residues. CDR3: CASSLGDRVAGYNEQFF. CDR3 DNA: TGCGCCAGCAGCTTGGGAGATAGAGTAGCGGGGTACAATGAGCAGTTCTTC.

The CDR3 coding sequence is TGTGCCAGCAGCCAGATGCAGATAGACAGGGGGCCGACTAACTATGGCTACACCTTC. Translation: CASSQMQIDRGPTNYGYTF. The gene calls are TRBV4-2 and TRBJ1-2, with 10 positions matching TRBD1. The CDR3 length is 19 residues. CDR1 and CDR2 (germline): LGHNA, YNFKEQ. Trimming cost V 3 bases and J 0 bases; bases outside gene matches: 13.

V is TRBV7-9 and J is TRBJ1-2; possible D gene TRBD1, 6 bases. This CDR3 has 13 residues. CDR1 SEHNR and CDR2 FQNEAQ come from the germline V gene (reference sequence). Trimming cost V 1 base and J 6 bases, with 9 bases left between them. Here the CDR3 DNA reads TGTGCCAGCAGCTTAGACAGGGTGCATGGCTACACCTTC. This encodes CASSLDRVHGYTF.

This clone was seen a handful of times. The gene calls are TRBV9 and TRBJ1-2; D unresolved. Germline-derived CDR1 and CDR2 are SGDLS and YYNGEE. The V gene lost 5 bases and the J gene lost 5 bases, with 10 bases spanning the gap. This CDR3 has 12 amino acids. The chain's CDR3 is CASRAGIYGYTF. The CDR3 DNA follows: TGTGCCAGCAGGGCGGGGATTTATGGCTACACCTTC. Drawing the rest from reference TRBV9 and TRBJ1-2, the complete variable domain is DSGVTQTPKHLITATGQRVTLRCSPRSGDLSVYWYQQSLDQGLQFLIQYYNGEERAKGNILERFSAQQFPDLHSELNLSSLELGDSALYFCASRAGIYGYTFGSGTRLTVV.

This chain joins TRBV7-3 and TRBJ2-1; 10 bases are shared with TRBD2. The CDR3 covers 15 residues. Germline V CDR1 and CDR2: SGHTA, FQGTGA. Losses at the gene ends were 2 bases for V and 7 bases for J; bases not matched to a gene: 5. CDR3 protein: CASSLSPSGRNEQFF. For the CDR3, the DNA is TGTGCCAGCAGCTTATCCCCTAGCGGGAGAAATGAGCAGTTCTTC.

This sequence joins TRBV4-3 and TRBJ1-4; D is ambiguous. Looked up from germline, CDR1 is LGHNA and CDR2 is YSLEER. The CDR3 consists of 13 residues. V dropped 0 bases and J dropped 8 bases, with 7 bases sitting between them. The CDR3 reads CASSQDLREKLFF. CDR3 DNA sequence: TGCGCCAGCAGCCAAGATTTGAGGGAAAAACTGTTTTTT.

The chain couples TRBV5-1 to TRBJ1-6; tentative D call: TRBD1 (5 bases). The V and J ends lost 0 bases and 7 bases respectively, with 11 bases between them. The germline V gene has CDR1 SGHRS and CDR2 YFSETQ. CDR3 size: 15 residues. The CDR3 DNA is TGCGCCAGCAGCTTGGGAGGGGACCAAAATTCACCCCTCCACTTT. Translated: CASSLGGDQNSPLHF.

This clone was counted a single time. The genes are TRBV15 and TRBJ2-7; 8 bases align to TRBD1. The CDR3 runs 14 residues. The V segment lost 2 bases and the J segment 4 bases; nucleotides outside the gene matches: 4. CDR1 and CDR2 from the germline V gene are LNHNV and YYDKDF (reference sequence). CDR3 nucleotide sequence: TGTGCCACCAGCAGATCCAGGGGGCTTTACGAGCAGTACTTC. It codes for CATSRSRGLYEQYF.

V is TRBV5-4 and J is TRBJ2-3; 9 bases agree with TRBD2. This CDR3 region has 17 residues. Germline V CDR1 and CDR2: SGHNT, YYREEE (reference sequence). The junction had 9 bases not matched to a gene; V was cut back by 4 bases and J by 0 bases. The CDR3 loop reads CASSRRLAGGSTDTQYF. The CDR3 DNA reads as TGTGCCAGCAGCCGCCGTCTCGCGGGAGGGAGCACAGATACGCAGTATTTT.

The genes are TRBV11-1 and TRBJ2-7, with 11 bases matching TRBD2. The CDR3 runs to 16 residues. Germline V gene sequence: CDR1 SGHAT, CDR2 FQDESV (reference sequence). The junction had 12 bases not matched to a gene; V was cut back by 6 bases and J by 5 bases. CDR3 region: CASRSRTSGSTNEQYF. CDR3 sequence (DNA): TGTGCCAGCAGATCCCGAACTAGCGGGAGTACCAACGAGCAGTACTTC.

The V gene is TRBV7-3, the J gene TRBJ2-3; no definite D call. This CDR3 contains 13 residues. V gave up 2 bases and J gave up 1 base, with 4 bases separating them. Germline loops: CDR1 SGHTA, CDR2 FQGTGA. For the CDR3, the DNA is TGTGCCAGCAGCTTATGGGGCACAGATACGCAGTATTTT. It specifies CASSLWGTDTQYF.

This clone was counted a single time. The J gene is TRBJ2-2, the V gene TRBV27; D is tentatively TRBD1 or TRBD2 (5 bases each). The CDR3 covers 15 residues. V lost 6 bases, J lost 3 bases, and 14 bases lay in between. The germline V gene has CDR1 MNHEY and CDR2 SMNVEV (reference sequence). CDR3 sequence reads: CASSRDAPDTGELFF. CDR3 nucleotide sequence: TGTGCCAGCAGCCGGGACGCCCCCGACACCGGGGAGCTGTTTTTT.

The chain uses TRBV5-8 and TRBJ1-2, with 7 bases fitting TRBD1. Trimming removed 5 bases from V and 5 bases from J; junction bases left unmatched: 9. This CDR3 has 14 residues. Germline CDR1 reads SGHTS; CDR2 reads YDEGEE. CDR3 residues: CASRWTGLGYGYTF. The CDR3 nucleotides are TGTGCCAGCAGGTGGACAGGTTTGGGATATGGCTACACCTTC. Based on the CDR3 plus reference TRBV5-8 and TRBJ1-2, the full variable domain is EAGVTQSPTHLIKTRGQQATLRCSPISGHTSVYWYQQALGLGLQFLLWYDEGEERNRGNFPPRFSGRQFPNYSSELNVNALELEDSALYLCASRWTGLGYGYTFGSGTRLTVV.

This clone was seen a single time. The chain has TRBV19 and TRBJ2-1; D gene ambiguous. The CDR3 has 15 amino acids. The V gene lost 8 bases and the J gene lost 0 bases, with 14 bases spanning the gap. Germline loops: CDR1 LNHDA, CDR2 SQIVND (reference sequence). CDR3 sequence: CASGPLRVSYNEQFF. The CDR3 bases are TGTGCCAGTGGCCCCCTAAGAGTCTCCTACAATGAGCAGTTCTTC.

DNA of the CDR3: TGTGCCAGCAGTGAAGGTCCAGGGGCATATCAGCCCCAGCATTTT. Translated, it gives CASSEGPGAYQPQHF. This chain links TRBV2 with TRBJ1-5; a possible D gene is TRBD1 (6 bases). With 1 base removed from V and 5 bases from J, the gap between germline ends came to 12 bases. This CDR3 has 15 residues. Germline V lookup: CDR1 SNHLY, CDR2 FYNNEI.

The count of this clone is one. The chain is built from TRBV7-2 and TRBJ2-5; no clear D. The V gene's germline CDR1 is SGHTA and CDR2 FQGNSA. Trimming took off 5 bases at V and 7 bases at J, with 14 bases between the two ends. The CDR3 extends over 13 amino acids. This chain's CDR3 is CASSDGPDATQYF. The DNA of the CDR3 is TGTGCCAGCAGCGATGGGCCGGACGCGACCCAGTACTTC.

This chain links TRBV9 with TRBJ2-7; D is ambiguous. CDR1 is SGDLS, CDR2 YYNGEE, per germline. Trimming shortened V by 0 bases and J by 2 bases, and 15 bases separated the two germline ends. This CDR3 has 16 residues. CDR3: CASSVATGLPTYEQYF. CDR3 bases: TGTGCCAGCAGCGTAGCTACCGGGCTCCCGACCTACGAGCAGTACTTC.

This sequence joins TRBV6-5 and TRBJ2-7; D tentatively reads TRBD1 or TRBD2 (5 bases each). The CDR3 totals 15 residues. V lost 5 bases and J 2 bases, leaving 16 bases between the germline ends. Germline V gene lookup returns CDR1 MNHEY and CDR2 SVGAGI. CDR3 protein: CASSPSGTMAYEQYF. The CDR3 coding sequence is TGTGCCAGCAGTCCATCCGGGACGATGGCCTACGAGCAGTACTTC.

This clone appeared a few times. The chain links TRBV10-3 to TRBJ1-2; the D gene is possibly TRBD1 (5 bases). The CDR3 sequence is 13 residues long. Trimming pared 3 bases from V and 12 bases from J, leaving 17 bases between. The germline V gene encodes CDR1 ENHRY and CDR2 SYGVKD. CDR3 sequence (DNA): TGTGCCATCAGTGACGGACGGGGGTCCGGCGACACCTTC. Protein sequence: CAISDGRGSGDTF.

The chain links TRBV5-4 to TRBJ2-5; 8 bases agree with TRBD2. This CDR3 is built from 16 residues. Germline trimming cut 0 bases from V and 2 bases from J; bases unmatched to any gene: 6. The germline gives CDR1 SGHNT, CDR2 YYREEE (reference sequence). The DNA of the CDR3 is TGTGCCAGCAGCTTGGCGGCTAGCGGGCTACAAGAGACCCAGTACTTC. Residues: CASSLAASGLQETQYF.

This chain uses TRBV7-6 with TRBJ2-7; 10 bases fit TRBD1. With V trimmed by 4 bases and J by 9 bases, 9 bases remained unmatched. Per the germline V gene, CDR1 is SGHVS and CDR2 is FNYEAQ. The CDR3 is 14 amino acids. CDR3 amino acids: CASSSAGTGARQYF. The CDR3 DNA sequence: TGTGCCAGCAGCTCTGCCGGGACAGGGGCCAGGCAGTACTTC.

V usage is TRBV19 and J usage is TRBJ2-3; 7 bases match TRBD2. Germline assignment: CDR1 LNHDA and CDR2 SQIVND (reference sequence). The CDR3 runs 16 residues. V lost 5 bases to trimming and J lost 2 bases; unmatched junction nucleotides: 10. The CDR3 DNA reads TGTGCCAGTAGTCCCCGGGGAGGGGCGAACACAGATACGCAGTATTTT. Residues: CASSPRGGANTDTQYF.

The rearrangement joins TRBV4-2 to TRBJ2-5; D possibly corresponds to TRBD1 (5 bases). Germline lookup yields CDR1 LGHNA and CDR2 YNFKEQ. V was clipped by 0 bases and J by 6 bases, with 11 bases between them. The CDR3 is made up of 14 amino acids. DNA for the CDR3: TGTGCCAGCAGCCAAGATAACCAGGGAAAGACCCAGTACTTC. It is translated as CASSQDNQGKTQYF.